What follows are 12 T cell receptor beta chains derived from one specimen sequenced in a study of T cells in Graves' hyperthyroidism and ophthalmopathy. TCR beta CDR3 regions were amplified from RNA transcripts. The TCR CDR3 first-round RT-PCR relied on the HTBI primer set. A single record per CDR3 protein comes from TCRdb applying MiXCR to the multiplex PCR reads. The sample records about 250,000 distinct CDR3 sequences, almost 25% being singletons. The source material was blood. The receptor set was obtained from a woman aged 40 to 50 with Graves' ophthalmopathy.

This clonotype was seen at least ten times. The chain joins TRBV6-1 to TRBJ1-6; 9 nucleotides line up with TRBD1. The ends lost 4 bases at V and 10 bases at J; junction bases unmatched: 8. The CDR3 spans 15 residues. Germline assignment: CDR1 MNHNS and CDR2 SASEGT. CDR3 DNA: TGTGCCAGCAGTGCCGGGACAGGGATTCGATCACCCCTCCACTTT. It specifies CASSAGTGIRSPLHF.

In its sample, this clonotype was seen a few times. The chain links TRBV6-2 or TRBV6-3 to TRBJ1-1; D is ambiguous. Trimming shortened V by 9 bases and J by 0 bases, and 8 bases separated the two germline ends. Germline loops: CDR1 MNHEY, CDR2 SVGEGT. The CDR3 sequence is 12 residues long. This CDR3 is CASKTVNTEAFF. In nucleotides, the CDR3 is TGTGCCAGTAAGACGGTGAACACTGAAGCTTTCTTT.

This clonotype has ten or more counts. The chain combines TRBV28 with TRBJ2-7, with 8 bases identical to TRBD2. Germline-derived CDR1 and CDR2 are MDHEN and SYDVKM. J was trimmed by 5 bases and V by 6 bases; bases with no gene match: 9. The CDR3 is made up of 14 amino acids. The DNA for the CDR3 is TGTGCCAGCAGCCCCTCCGGGGGGGGGGACGAGCAGTACTTC. Translation: CASSPSGGGDEQYF.

This clonotype was counted at least ten times. As DNA, the CDR3 is TGTGCCAGCAGTTCCACGACAGAGCTCTCTGGAAACACCATATATTTT. Translating it yields CASSSTTELSGNTIYF. V and J are TRBV28 and TRBJ1-3; tentative D call: TRBD1 (5 bases). The V end was cut by 4 bases, the J end by 0 bases, with 13 bases between. Germline CDR1 MDHEN, CDR2 SYDVKM. The CDR3 totals 16 residues.

V gene TRBV25-1 combines with J gene TRBJ2-5; 7 positions agree with TRBD1. Per the germline V gene, CDR1 is MGHDK and CDR2 is SYGVNS. The length of the CDR3 is 15 residues. The trim removed 3 bases at V and 4 bases at J, leaving 8 bases unmatched. The CDR3 is CASSDPRDSRETQYF. The CDR3 nucleotides read TGTGCCAGCAGTGATCCCAGGGACAGTAGAGAGACCCAGTACTTC.

Ten or more counts support this clonotype. CDR3 coding DNA: TGTGCCAGCAGTCAGGACGGGGGCTATGGCTACACCTTC. Encoded protein: CASSQDGGYGYTF. The chain is built from TRBV27 and TRBJ1-2, with D possibly TRBD1 on 5 matching bases. Trimming removed 5 bases at V and 4 bases at J, with 11 bases between. Germline V CDR1 and CDR2: MNHEY, SMNVEV (reference sequence). This CDR3 spans 13 amino acids.

This clonotype was counted at least ten times. This may be a read error: a much more frequent sequence differs by one nucleotide. The chain has TRBV7-2 and TRBJ2-7; D may be TRBD2 (5 bases). Trimming took off 4 bases at V and 3 bases at J, with 13 bases between the two ends. The germline gives CDR1 SGHTA, CDR2 FQGNSA. The CDR3 contains 14 residues. The CDR3 DNA is TGTGCCAGCAGCTCAACATACGCGGGCTACGAGCAGTACTTC. This gives the protein CASSSTYAGYEQYF.

The chain is built from TRBV6-5 and TRBJ1-1; the D gene is possibly TRBD1 (5 bases). V dropped 1 base and J dropped 6 bases, with 15 bases sitting between them. This CDR3 region has 15 residues. Germline CDR1 MNHEY, CDR2 SVGAGI. CDR3 in DNA: TGTGCCAGCAGTTACTACGGGAGGGGCAAGTCTGAAGCTTTCTTT. This encodes CASSYYGRGKSEAFF.

V gene TRBV9 combines with J gene TRBJ2-2; D is undetermined. V lost 3 bases, J lost 7 bases, and 7 bases lay in between. CDR1 is SGDLS, CDR2 YYNGEE, per germline. CDR3 length equals 12 residues. CDR3: CASSERSGELFF. For the CDR3, the DNA is TGTGCCAGCAGCGAACGCAGCGGGGAGCTGTTTTTT.

This clonotype came up many times. The chain joins TRBV28 to TRBJ1-5; possibly TRBD1 for D (5 bases). CDR1 and CDR2 from the germline V gene are MDHEN and SYDVKM. Trimming took off 7 bases at V and 5 bases at J, with 15 bases between the two ends. The CDR3 is 14 amino acids. The CDR3 loop is CASNNEGIDQPQHF. CDR3 DNA: TGTGCCAGCAATAACGAGGGGATCGATCAGCCCCAGCATTTT.

The chain recombines TRBV28 with TRBJ2-5; D is unresolved. The V end was cut by 7 bases, the J end by 3 bases, with 15 bases between. Germline V CDR1 and CDR2: MDHEN, SYDVKM. The CDR3 is 14 residues long. The CDR3 is CASNAPKWEETQYF. Written as DNA, the CDR3 is TGTGCCAGCAATGCCCCCAAGTGGGAAGAGACCCAGTACTTC.

This clonotype came up many times. In DNA, the CDR3 is TGCGCCAGCAGCCAAAAACAGGGGGCCGGGGGTGGCTACACCTTC. It is translated as CASSQKQGAGGGYTF. The rearrangement joins TRBV4-1 to TRBJ1-2; 9 positions match TRBD1. This CDR3 has 15 residues. V lost 2 bases and J lost 7; bases outside the gene matches: 8. Germline V gives CDR1 MGHRA, CDR2 YSYEKL.